This T cell receptor (beta chain) was documented in a study of cytomegalovirus exposure and HLA in healthy donors. The PCR ran on 60 Vbeta and 13 Jbeta primers. Produced via immunoSEQ multiplex PCR; TCRdb's table is partial and in-frame only. There are 130,000 or so clones in the sample; more than 70% occur only once, and about 3.5% lies in the top ten. Germline V gene lookup returns CDR1 GTSNPN and CDR2 SVGIG (reference sequence). This CDR3 comprises 14 residues. Losses at the gene ends were 0 bases for V and 4 bases for J; bases not matched to a gene: 2. The receptor's source is a man in his forties in good health and CMV-seronegative. The sequenced material came from PBMCs. This chain uses TRBV30 with TRBJ1-4; TRBD1 agrees at 7 bases. CDR3 in amino acids: CAWSVQGINEKLFF. CDR3 DNA sequence: TGTGCCTGGAGTGTACAGGGGATTAATGAAAAACTGTTTTTT.